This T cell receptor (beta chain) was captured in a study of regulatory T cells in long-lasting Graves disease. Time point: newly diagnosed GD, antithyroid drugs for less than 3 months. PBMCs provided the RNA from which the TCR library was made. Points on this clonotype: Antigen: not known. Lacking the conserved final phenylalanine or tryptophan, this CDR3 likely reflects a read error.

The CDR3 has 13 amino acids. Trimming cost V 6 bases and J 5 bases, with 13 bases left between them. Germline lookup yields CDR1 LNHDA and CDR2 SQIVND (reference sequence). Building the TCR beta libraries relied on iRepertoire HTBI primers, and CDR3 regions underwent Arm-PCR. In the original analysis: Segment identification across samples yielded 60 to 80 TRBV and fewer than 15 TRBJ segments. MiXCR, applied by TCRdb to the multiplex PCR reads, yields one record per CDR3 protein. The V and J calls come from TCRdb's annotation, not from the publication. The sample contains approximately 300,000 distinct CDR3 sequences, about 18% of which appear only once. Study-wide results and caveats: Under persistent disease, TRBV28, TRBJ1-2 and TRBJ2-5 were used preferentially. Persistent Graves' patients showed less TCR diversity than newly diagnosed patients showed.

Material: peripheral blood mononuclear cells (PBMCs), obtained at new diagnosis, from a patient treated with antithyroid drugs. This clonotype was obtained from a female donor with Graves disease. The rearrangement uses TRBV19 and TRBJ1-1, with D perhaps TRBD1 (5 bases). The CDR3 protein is CASRAGAQTEAFL. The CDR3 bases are TGTGCCAGTAGGGCTGGGGCGCAGACTGAAGCTTTCCTT.